The rows below give T cell receptor beta chains drawn from one sample of a study of blood T cell repertoires in COVID-19. TCRdb keeps only in-frame clones here, not all; method: immunoSEQ multiplex PCR. The sample includes 85,000 to 100,000 clones, roughly 85% of them seen just once. The specimen was peripheral blood. Receptor source: a man in his fifties or sixties with active or convalescent COVID-19. Both conserved end residues are part of each CDR3. A D gene is named only where the DNA matches it firmly. Clone size is given for some rows only: seen once, a few or many times, or a class if the clone is expanded.

clone_size: -
d_call: -
v_call: TRBV19
j_call: TRBJ1-2
cdr3_aa: CASSILDSRQYYGYTF
cdr3_nt: TGTGCCAGTAGTATTTTAGACAGCCGGCAATACTATGGCTACACCTTC

clone_size: once
d_call: -
v_call: TRBV19
j_call: TRBJ1-2
cdr3_aa: CASMRIAGLEYGYTF
cdr3_nt: TGTGCCAGTATGCGGATCGCCGGATTGGAGTATGGCTACACCTTC

clone_size: -
d_call: TRBD1
v_call: TRBV14
j_call: TRBJ1-5
cdr3_aa: CASSRDRGQPQHF
cdr3_nt: TGTGCCAGCAGCCGGGACAGGGGCCAGCCCCAGCATTTT

clone_size: -
d_call: TRBD1
v_call: TRBV14
j_call: TRBJ2-2
cdr3_aa: CASSQGQGRTGELFF
cdr3_nt: TGTGCCAGCAGCCAAGGACAGGGAAGGACCGGGGAGCTGTTTTTT

clone_size: -
d_call: -
v_call: TRBV7-2
j_call: TRBJ1-4
cdr3_aa: CASSPGQLNEKLFF
cdr3_nt: TGTGCCAGCAGCCCCGGACAGCTTAATGAAAAACTGTTTTTT

clone_size: once
d_call: -
v_call: TRBV5-1
j_call: TRBJ2-5
cdr3_aa: CASSLDTGSETQYF
cdr3_nt: TGCGCCAGCAGCTTGGACACAGGGTCAGAGACCCAGTACTTC

clone_size: few
d_call: -
v_call: TRBV9
j_call: TRBJ2-2
cdr3_aa: CASSVRRDSGNTGELFF
cdr3_nt: TGTGCCAGCAGCGTAAGGAGGGACAGCGGGAACACCGGGGAGCTGTTTTTT

clone_size: -
d_call: TRBD1
v_call: TRBV11-2
j_call: TRBJ2-5
cdr3_aa: CASSSILPGQGQETQYF
cdr3_nt: TGTGCCAGCAGCTCGATACTTCCGGGACAGGGCCAAGAGACCCAGTACTTC

clone_size: -
d_call: -
v_call: TRBV5-1
j_call: TRBJ2-3
cdr3_aa: CASSTTVADTQYF
cdr3_nt: TGCGCCAGCAGTACGACAGTGGCAGATACGCAGTATTTT

clone_size: -
d_call: -
v_call: TRBV19
j_call: TRBJ2-2
cdr3_aa: CASSYRNTGELFF
cdr3_nt: TGTGCCAGTAGTTACAGGAACACCGGGGAGCTGTTTTTT

clone_size: -
d_call: TRBD1
v_call: TRBV28
j_call: TRBJ1-6
cdr3_aa: CASSPTTGRADSPLHF
cdr3_nt: TGTGCCAGCAGTCCAACGACAGGGCGGGCAGATTCACCCCTCCACTTT

clone_size: -
d_call: TRBD1
v_call: TRBV5-1
j_call: TRBJ1-6
cdr3_aa: CASSLGPQGASGNSPLHF
cdr3_nt: TGCGCCAGCAGCTTGGGACCTCAGGGGGCCTCCGGGAATTCACCCCTCCACTTT

clone_size: -
d_call: -
v_call: TRBV29-1
j_call: TRBJ2-7
cdr3_aa: CSVSPTPRAEQYF
cdr3_nt: TGCAGCGTTTCCCCCACGCCGAGGGCCGAGCAGTACTTC

clone_size: -
d_call: -
v_call: TRBV27
j_call: TRBJ2-2
cdr3_aa: CASSSPLTGSSGYAHTGELFF
cdr3_nt: TGTGCCAGCAGTTCGCCCCTGACAGGCTCTAGCGGATACGCTCACACCGGGGAGCTGTTTTTT

clone_size: -
d_call: TRBD1
v_call: TRBV5-1
j_call: TRBJ1-1
cdr3_aa: CASSRPPGQGAQSEAFF
cdr3_nt: TGCGCCAGCAGCCGGCCCCCGGGACAGGGGGCGCAGTCTGAAGCTTTCTTT

clone_size: -
d_call: TRBD1
v_call: TRBV10-3
j_call: TRBJ1-5
cdr3_aa: CAIGDRGGYSNQPQHF
cdr3_nt: TGTGCCATCGGGGACAGGGGTGGTTATAGCAATCAGCCCCAGCATTTT

clone_size: -
d_call: -
v_call: TRBV7-2
j_call: TRBJ1-2
cdr3_aa: CASSLDGNYGYTF
cdr3_nt: TGTGCCAGCAGCTTAGACGGTAACTATGGCTACACCTTC

clone_size: -
d_call: TRBD1
v_call: TRBV30
j_call: TRBJ1-5
cdr3_aa: CAWSVDRGQQPQHF
cdr3_nt: TGTGCCTGGAGTGTGGACAGGGGACAACAGCCCCAGCATTTT

clone_size: few
d_call: -
v_call: TRBV5-8
j_call: TRBJ1-2
cdr3_aa: CASSLESWGLNYGYTF
cdr3_nt: TGTGCCAGCAGCTTGGAAAGTTGGGGACTCAACTATGGCTACACCTTC

clone_size: -
d_call: TRBD2
v_call: TRBV4-3
j_call: TRBJ2-7
cdr3_aa: CASSQGPTSGGTTYEQYF
cdr3_nt: TGCGCCAGCAGCCAAGGCCCAACTAGCGGGGGTACCACCTACGAGCAGTACTTC

clone_size: -
d_call: TRBD2
v_call: TRBV10-3
j_call: TRBJ2-5
cdr3_aa: CAISEGTSGQQETQYF
cdr3_nt: TGTGCCATCAGTGAAGGGACTAGCGGCCAACAAGAGACCCAGTACTTC

clone_size: -
d_call: TRBD1
v_call: TRBV25-1
j_call: TRBJ1-4
cdr3_aa: CASSDQQTGHEKLFF
cdr3_nt: TGTGCCAGCAGTGATCAACAGACAGGGCATGAAAAACTGTTTTTT

clone_size: -
d_call: -
v_call: TRBV14
j_call: TRBJ2-7
cdr3_aa: CASSRGDRYEQYF
cdr3_nt: TGTGCCAGCAGCCGGGGGGATCGCTACGAGCAGTACTTC

clone_size: -
d_call: TRBD1
v_call: TRBV25-1
j_call: TRBJ2-1
cdr3_aa: CASSADRGGNEQFF
cdr3_nt: TGTGCCAGCAGTGCGGACAGGGGTGGGAATGAGCAGTTCTTC

clone_size: -
d_call: TRBD2
v_call: TRBV28
j_call: TRBJ2-1
cdr3_aa: CASSSHSAAGGANEQFF
cdr3_nt: TGTGCCAGCAGTTCCCACTCGGCAGCGGGAGGTGCCAATGAGCAGTTCTTC

clone_size: -
d_call: -
v_call: TRBV6-5
j_call: TRBJ1-5
cdr3_aa: CASTGFSNQPQHF
cdr3_nt: TGTGCCAGCACAGGGTTCTCCAATCAGCCCCAGCATTTT

clone_size: -
d_call: -
v_call: TRBV19
j_call: TRBJ1-1
cdr3_aa: CASSRYKNTEAFF
cdr3_nt: TGTGCCAGTAGTAGATACAAGAACACTGAAGCTTTCTTT

clone_size: -
d_call: TRBD2
v_call: TRBV10-1
j_call: TRBJ2-5
cdr3_aa: CASSESLIAGAAETQYF
cdr3_nt: TGCGCCAGCAGTGAGAGCTTGATAGCGGGCGCGGCGGAGACCCAGTACTTC

clone_size: -
d_call: TRBD2
v_call: TRBV7-2
j_call: TRBJ2-3
cdr3_aa: CASSLDGRAPDTQYF
cdr3_nt: TGTGCCAGCAGCTTAGACGGGAGGGCCCCAGATACGCAGTATTTT

clone_size: -
d_call: -
v_call: TRBV19
j_call: TRBJ2-2
cdr3_aa: CASSTLGHNTGELFF
cdr3_nt: TGTGCCAGTAGTACCCTAGGACACAACACCGGGGAGCTGTTTTTT

clone_size: -
d_call: -
v_call: TRBV7-6
j_call: TRBJ1-5
cdr3_aa: CASSRQTGKYQPQHF
cdr3_nt: TGTGCCAGCAGCCGACAAACAGGAAAGTATCAGCCCCAGCATTTT